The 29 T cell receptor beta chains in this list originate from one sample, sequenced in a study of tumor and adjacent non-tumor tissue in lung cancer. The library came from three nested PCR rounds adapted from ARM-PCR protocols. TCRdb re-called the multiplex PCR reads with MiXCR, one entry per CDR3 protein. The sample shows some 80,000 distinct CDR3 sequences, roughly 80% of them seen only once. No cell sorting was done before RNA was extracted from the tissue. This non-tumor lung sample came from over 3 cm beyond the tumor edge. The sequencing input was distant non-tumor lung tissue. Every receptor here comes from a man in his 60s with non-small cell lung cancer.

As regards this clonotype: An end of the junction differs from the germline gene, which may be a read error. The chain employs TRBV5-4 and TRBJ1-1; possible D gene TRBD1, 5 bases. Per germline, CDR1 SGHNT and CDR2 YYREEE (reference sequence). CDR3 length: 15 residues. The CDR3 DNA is TGTGCCAGCAGCCCCGATGGGGGGATGAACATTGAAGCTTTCTTT. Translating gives CASSPDGGMNIEAFF. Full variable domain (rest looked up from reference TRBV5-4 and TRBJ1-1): ETGVTQSPTHLIKTRGQQVTLRCSSQSGHNTVSWYQQALGQGPQFIFQYYREEENGRGNFPPRFSGLQFPNYSSELNVNALELDDSALYLCASSPDGGMNIEAFFGQGTRLTVV.

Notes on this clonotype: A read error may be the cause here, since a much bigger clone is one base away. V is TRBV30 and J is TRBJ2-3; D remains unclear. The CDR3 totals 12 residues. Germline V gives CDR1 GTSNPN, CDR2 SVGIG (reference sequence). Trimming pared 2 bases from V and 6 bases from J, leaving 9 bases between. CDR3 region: CAWSSVVDTQYF. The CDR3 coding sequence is TGTGCCTGGAGTTCGGTGGTGGATACGCAGTATTTT.

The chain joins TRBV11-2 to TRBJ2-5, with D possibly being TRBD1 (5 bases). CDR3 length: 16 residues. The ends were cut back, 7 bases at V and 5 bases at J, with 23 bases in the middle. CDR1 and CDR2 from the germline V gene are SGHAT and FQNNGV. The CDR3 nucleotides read TGTGCCAGCAACTCCACGATGGGGCAGCCAAAGGAGACCCAGTACTTC. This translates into CASNSTMGQPKETQYF.

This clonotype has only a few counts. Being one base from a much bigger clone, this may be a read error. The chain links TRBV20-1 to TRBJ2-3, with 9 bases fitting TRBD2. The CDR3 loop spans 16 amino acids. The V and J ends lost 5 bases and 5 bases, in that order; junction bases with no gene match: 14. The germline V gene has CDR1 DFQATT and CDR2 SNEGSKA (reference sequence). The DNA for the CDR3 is TGCAGTGCTCCTCCTTCGCGGGGGGGCCAAATAGATACGCAGTATTTT. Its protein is CSAPPSRGGQIDTQYF.

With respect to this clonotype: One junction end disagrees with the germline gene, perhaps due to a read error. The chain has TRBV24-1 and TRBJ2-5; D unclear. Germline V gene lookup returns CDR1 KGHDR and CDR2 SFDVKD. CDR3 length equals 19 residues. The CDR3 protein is CATNDLRWSAAGAQETQYF. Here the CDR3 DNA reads TGTGCCACCAATGATTTGCGGTGGTCCGCCGCCGGAGCCCAAGAGACCCAGTACTTC.

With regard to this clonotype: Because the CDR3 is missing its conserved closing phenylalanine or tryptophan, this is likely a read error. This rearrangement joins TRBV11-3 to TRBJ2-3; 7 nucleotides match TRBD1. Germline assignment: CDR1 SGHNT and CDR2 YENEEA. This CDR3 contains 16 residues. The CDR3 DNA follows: TGTGCCAGCAGTCAACCGGGACAAGGGGGCACAGCTACGCAGTATTAT. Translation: CASSQPGQGGTATQYY.

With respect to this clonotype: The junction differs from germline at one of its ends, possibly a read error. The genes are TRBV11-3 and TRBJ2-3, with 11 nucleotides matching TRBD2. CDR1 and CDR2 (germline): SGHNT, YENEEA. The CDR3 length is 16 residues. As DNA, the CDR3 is TGTGCCAGCAGCCTGTTAGCGGGGGGGACAACAGATACACAGTATTTT. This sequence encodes CASSLLAGGTTDTQYF.

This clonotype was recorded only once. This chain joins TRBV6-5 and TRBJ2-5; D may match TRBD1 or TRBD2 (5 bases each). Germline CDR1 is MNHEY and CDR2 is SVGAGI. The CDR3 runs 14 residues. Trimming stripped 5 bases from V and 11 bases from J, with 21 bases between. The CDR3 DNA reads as TGTGCCAGCAGTGATATCGGGACCTCGGTGGCACAGTACTTC. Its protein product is CASSDIGTSVAQYF.

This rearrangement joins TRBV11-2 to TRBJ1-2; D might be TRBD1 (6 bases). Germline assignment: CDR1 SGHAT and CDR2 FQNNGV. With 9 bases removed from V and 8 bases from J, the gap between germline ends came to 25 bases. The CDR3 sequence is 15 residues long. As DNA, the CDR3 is TGTGCCAGGGCCTCCCTTGGGGGCGGAGCCTTCGGCTACACCTTC. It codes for CARASLGGGAFGYTF.

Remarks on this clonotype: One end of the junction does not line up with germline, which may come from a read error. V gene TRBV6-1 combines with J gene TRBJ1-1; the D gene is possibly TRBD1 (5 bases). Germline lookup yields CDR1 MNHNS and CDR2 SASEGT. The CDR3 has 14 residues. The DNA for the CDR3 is TGTGCCAACAGTGAAGATAGGGGCGACACTGAAGTTTTCTTT. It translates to CANSEDRGDTEVFF.

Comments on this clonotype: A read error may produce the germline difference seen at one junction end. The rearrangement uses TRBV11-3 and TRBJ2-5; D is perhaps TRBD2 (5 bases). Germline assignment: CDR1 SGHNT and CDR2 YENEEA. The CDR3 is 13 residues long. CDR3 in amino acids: CASNFTGEESQYF. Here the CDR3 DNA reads TGTGCCAGTAACTTTACCGGGGAAGAGTCCCAGTACTTC. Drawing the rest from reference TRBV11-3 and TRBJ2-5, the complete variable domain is EAGVVQSPRYKIIEKKQPVAFWCNPISGHNTLYWYLQNLGQGPELLIRYENEEAVDDSQLPKDRFSAERLKGVDSTLKIQPAELGDSAVYLCASNFTGEESQYFGPGTRLLVL.

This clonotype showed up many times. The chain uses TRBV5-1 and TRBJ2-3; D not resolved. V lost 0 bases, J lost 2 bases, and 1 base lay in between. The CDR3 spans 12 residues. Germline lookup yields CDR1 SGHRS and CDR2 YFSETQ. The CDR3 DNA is TGCGCCAGCAGCTTGGACACAGATACGCAGTATTTT. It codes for CASSLDTDTQYF.

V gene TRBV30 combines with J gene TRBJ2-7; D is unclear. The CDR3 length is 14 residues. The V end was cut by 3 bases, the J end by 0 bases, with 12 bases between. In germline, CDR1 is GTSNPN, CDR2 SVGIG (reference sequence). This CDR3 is CAWRPDTTSYEQYV. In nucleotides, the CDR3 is TGTGCCTGGAGACCCGACACGACCTCCTACGAGCAGTACGTC.

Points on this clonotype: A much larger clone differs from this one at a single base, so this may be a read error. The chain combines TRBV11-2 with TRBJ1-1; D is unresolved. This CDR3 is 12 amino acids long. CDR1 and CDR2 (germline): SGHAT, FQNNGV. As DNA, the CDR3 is TGTGGCAGCAGCTTGCTGAACACTGAAGCTTTCTTT. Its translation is CGSSLLNTEAFF.

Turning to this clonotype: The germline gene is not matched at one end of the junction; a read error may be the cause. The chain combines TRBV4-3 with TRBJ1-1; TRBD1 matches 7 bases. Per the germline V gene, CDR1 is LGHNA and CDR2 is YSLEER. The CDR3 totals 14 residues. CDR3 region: CASSLTGVGNETFF. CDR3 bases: TGCGCCAGCAGCCTAACAGGGGTGGGAAATGAAACTTTCTTT.

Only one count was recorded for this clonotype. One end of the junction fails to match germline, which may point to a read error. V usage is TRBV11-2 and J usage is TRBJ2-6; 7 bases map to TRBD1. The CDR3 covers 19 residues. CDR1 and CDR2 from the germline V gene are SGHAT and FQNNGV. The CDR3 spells CTNSLVPKDRPSRANVLTF. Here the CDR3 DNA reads TGTACCAACAGCTTAGTTCCAAAGGACAGGCCCTCTCGGGCCAACGTCCTGACTTTC. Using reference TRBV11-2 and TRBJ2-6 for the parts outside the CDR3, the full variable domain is EAGVAQSPRYKIIEKRQSVAFWCNPISGHATLYWYQQILGQGPKLLIQFQNNGVVDDSQLPKDRFSAERLKGVDSTLKIQPAKLEDSAVYLCTNSLVPKDRPSRANVLTFGAGSRLTVL.

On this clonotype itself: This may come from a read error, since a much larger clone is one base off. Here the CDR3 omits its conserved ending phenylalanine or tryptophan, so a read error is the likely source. The chain's CDR3 is CAWSVGRGYGYTL. The CDR3 DNA sequence: TGTGCCTGGAGTGTCGGCAGGGGGTATGGCTACACCTTA. This sequence joins TRBV30 and TRBJ1-2; 7 nucleotides line up with TRBD1. Germline trimming cut 0 bases from V and 5 bases from J; bases unmatched to any gene: 3. Germline values: CDR1 GTSNPN, CDR2 SVGIG (reference sequence). CDR3 length: 13 residues.

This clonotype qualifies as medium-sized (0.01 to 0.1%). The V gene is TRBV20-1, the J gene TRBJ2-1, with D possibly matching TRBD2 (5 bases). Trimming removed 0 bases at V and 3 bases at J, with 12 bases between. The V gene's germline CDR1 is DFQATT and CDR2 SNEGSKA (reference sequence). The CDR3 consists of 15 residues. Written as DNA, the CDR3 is TGCAGTGCTAGAGATCGGCCTAGCAGCTACAATGAGCAGTTCTTC. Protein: CSARDRPSSYNEQFF.

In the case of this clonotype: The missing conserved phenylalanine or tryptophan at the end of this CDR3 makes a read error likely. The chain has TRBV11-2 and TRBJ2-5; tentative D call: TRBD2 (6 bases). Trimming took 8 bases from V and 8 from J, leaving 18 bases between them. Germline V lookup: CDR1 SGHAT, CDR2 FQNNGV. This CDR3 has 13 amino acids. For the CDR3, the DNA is TGTGCCAGCTGCAAGGGCTCGGGGGATACCCAGTACATC. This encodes CASCKGSGDTQYI.

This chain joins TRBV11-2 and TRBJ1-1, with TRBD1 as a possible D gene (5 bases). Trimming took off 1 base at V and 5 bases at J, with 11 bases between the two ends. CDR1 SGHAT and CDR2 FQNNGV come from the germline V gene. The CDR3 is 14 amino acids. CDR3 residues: CASSLVGALTEAFF. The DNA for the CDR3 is TGTGCCAGCAGCTTAGTAGGGGCTCTAACTGAAGCTTTCTTT. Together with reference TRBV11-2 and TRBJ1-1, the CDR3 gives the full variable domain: EAGVAQSPRYKIIEKRQSVAFWCNPISGHATLYWYQQILGQGPKLLIQFQNNGVVDDSQLPKDRFSAERLKGVDSTLKIQPAKLEDSAVYLCASSLVGALTEAFFGQGTRLTVV.

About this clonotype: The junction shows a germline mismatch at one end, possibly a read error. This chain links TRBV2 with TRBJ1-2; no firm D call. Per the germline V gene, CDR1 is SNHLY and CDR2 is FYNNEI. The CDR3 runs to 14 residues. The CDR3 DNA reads TGTGCCAGCTGTGAAGCGGTCCCCTCTCTAGGCTACACCTTC. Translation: CASCEAVPSLGYTF.

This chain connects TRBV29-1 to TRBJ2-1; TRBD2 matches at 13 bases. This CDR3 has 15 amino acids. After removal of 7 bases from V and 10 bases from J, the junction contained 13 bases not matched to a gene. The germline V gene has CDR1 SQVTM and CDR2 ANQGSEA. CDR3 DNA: TGCAGCGGGACGATACTAGCGGGAGGGCCCGGCGAGCAGTTCTTC. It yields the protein CSGTILAGGPGEQFF.

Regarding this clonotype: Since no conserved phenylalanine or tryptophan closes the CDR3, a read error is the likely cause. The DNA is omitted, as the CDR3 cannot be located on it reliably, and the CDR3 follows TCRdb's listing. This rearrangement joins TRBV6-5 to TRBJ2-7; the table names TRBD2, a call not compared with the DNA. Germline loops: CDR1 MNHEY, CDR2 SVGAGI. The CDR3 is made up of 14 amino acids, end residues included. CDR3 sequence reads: CASSYSPSTVEQCL.

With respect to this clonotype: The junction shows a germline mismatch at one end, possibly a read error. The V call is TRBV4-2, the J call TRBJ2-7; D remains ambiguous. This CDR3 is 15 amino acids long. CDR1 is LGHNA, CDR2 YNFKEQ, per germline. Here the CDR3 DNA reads TGTGCTAGCAGCCAAGATAGTTCGGGTCCCTACGAGCAGTACTTC. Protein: CASSQDSSGPYEQYF.

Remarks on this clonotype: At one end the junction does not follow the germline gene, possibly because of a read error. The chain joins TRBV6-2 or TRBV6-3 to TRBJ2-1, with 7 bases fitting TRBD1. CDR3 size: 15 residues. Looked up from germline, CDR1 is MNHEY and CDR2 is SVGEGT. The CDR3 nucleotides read TGTGTCAGCAGGACCATGAGACAGGGATGGCATGAGCAGTTCTTC. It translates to CVSRTMRQGWHEQFF.

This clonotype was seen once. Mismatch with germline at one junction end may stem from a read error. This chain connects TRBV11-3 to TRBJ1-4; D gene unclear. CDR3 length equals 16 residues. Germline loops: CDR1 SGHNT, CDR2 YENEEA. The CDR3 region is CASSLDPTMVEEKLFF. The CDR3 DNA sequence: TGTGCCAGCAGCTTAGATCCAACCATGGTAGAAGAAAAACTGTTTTTC.

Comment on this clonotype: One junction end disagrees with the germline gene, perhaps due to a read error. The CDR3 here is CASSQAAASGIDTQYF. CDR3 sequence (DNA): TGCGCAAGCAGCCAAGCAGCGGCCTCCGGCATAGATACGCAGTATTTT. This chain connects TRBV4-3 to TRBJ2-3, with D possibly being TRBD2 (5 bases). The CDR3 length is 16 residues. In germline, CDR1 is LGHNA, CDR2 YSLEER.

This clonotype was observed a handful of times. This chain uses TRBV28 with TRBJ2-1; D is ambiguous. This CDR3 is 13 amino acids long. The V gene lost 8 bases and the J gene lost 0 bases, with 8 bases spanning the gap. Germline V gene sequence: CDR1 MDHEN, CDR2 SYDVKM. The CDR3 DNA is TGTGCCAGCCACGTCGGCTCCTACAATGAGCAGTTCTTC. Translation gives CASHVGSYNEQFF.

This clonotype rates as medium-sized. The CDR3 protein is CSARGGTSNYGYTF. The CDR3 nucleotides read TGCAGTGCTAGAGGCGGGACTTCTAACTATGGCTACACCTTC. This sequence joins TRBV20-1 and TRBJ1-2, with D maybe TRBD1 (5 bases). The CDR3 spans 14 residues. Germline CDR1 reads DFQATT; CDR2 reads SNEGSKA (reference sequence). Trimming left V 1 base short and J 0 bases short, with 9 bases between.